Listed below are T cell receptor beta chains from one sample, sequenced in a study of blood T cell repertoires in COVID-19. Some clones are missing from TCRdb's copy, which holds only in-frame ones; the method was immunoSEQ multiplex PCR. The sample gives a few hundred thousand clones, roughly four fifths of which show up once; about 4.9% is in the top ten. Material for sequencing was PBMCs or T cells enriched from blood (not recorded which). These TCRs come from a woman in her forties or fifties who had recovered from COVID-19. Both conserved end residues are part of each CDR3. A D gene is named only where the DNA matches it firmly. Size is omitted from some rows. Given values are once, few, many or a class for expanded clones.

v_gene: TRBV12-5; abundance: -; d_gene: TRBD1; j_gene: TRBJ1-2; CDR3nt: TGTGCTAGTGGTTTGCGCATCCCGGGACAGCCTACGAAGGATGGCTACACCTTC; CDR3aa: CASGLRIPGQPTKDGYTF
v_gene: TRBV4-3; abundance: -; d_gene: -; j_gene: TRBJ1-1; CDR3nt: TGCGCCAGCAGCCAAAGGGGGTTCACTGAAGCTTTCTTT; CDR3aa: CASSQRGFTEAFF
v_gene: TRBV7-8; abundance: -; d_gene: -; j_gene: TRBJ1-1; CDR3nt: TGTGCCAGCAGCCCAGCCCTTAATCCGAGTACCTTT; CDR3aa: CASSPALNPSTF
v_gene: TRBV10-3; abundance: -; d_gene: -; j_gene: TRBJ1-1; CDR3nt: TGTGCCACCCGAGAAGGCGCAGGCCCCATGAACACTGAAGCTTTCTTT; CDR3aa: CATREGAGPMNTEAFF
v_gene: TRBV29-1; abundance: -; d_gene: TRBD1; j_gene: TRBJ1-2; CDR3nt: TGCAGCGTTGAAGTCCAGGGGGCAACCCGATATGGCTACACCTTC; CDR3aa: CSVEVQGATRYGYTF
v_gene: TRBV6-4; abundance: few; d_gene: -; j_gene: TRBJ2-3; CDR3nt: TGTGCCAGCAGTGACTCCGGGGGTCGGGGCGGTACGCAGTATTTT; CDR3aa: CASSDSGGRGGTQYF
v_gene: TRBV15; abundance: -; d_gene: -; j_gene: TRBJ2-5; CDR3nt: TGTGCCACCAGCAGAGATGGGGGCGAAGAGACCCAGTACTTC; CDR3aa: CATSRDGGEETQYF
v_gene: TRBV27; abundance: -; d_gene: TRBD1; j_gene: TRBJ1-2; CDR3nt: TGTGCCAGCAGTGGACTACAGGGGCCTCGGAGGTACACCTTC; CDR3aa: CASSGLQGPRRYTF
v_gene: TRBV18; abundance: -; d_gene: -; j_gene: TRBJ1-5; CDR3nt: TGTGCCAGCTCAGCCGCCGGTAATAGCAATCAGCCCCAGCATTTT; CDR3aa: CASSAAGNSNQPQHF
v_gene: TRBV9; abundance: -; d_gene: -; j_gene: TRBJ1-2; CDR3nt: TGTGCCAGCAGCGGACCAGGTTTTTCCTTGCTTGGCTACACCTTC; CDR3aa: CASSGPGFSLLGYTF
v_gene: TRBV9; abundance: -; d_gene: -; j_gene: TRBJ2-7; CDR3nt: TGTGCCAGCAGCGTAGTGGGCAGCTCCTACGAGCAGTACTTC; CDR3aa: CASSVVGSSYEQYF
v_gene: TRBV19; abundance: -; d_gene: -; j_gene: TRBJ1-2; CDR3nt: TGTGCCAGTACTCTCTCAGGGGAGCGCTATGGCTACACCTTC; CDR3aa: CASTLSGERYGYTF
v_gene: TRBV5-4; abundance: few; d_gene: TRBD1; j_gene: TRBJ2-3; CDR3nt: TGTGCCAGCAGCCCGAGACAGGGCGCCACAGATACGCAGTATTTT; CDR3aa: CASSPRQGATDTQYF
v_gene: TRBV5-1; abundance: -; d_gene: -; j_gene: TRBJ2-7; CDR3nt: TGCGCCAGCACCTGGGGGGTTTCGAGCTCCTACGAGCAGTACTTC; CDR3aa: CASTWGVSSSYEQYF
v_gene: TRBV24-1; abundance: -; d_gene: TRBD2; j_gene: TRBJ2-7; CDR3nt: TGTGCCACCAGTGATTTGCGCGGGAGAGCCTACGAGCAGTACTTC; CDR3aa: CATSDLRGRAYEQYF
v_gene: TRBV9; abundance: -; d_gene: TRBD1; j_gene: TRBJ1-6; CDR3nt: TGTGCCAGCAGGGGGACAGCAAATAATTCACCCCTCCACTTT; CDR3aa: CASRGTANNSPLHF
v_gene: TRBV11-3; abundance: -; d_gene: -; j_gene: TRBJ2-7; CDR3nt: TGTGCCAGCAGCTTAGCCGTCTGGCCAGACGAGCAGTACTTC; CDR3aa: CASSLAVWPDEQYF
v_gene: TRBV30; abundance: -; d_gene: -; j_gene: TRBJ1-1; CDR3nt: TGTGCCTGGAGTCCAACAGGGAACACTGAAGCTTTCTTT; CDR3aa: CAWSPTGNTEAFF
v_gene: TRBV7-9; abundance: -; d_gene: TRBD2; j_gene: TRBJ2-3; CDR3nt: TGTGCCAGCAGCTCGACTAGCGGGATACCCTCTAGCACAGATACGCAGTATTTT; CDR3aa: CASSSTSGIPSSTDTQYF
v_gene: TRBV30; abundance: -; d_gene: -; j_gene: TRBJ1-1; CDR3nt: TGTGCCCAGAGGGGGTACATGAACACTGAAGCTTTCTTT; CDR3aa: CAQRGYMNTEAFF
v_gene: TRBV9; abundance: -; d_gene: -; j_gene: TRBJ1-6; CDR3nt: TGTGCCAGCAGCGTAGCTTCAGGTACAGGACATAATTCACCCCTCCACTTT; CDR3aa: CASSVASGTGHNSPLHF
v_gene: TRBV10-2; abundance: -; d_gene: -; j_gene: TRBJ1-5; CDR3nt: TGCGCCAGCAGTTCGGACCGGACAGAATATAGCAATCAGCCCCAGCATTTT; CDR3aa: CASSSDRTEYSNQPQHF
v_gene: TRBV2; abundance: -; d_gene: TRBD2; j_gene: TRBJ2-1; CDR3nt: TGTGCCAGCAGAAGACTAGCGGGAACCGGCAATGAGCAGTTCTTC; CDR3aa: CASRRLAGTGNEQFF
v_gene: TRBV3-1/TRBV3-2; abundance: -; d_gene: -; j_gene: TRBJ1-2; CDR3nt: TGTGCCAGCAGCCTAGTCTCAGGCACTGGTTACACCTTC; CDR3aa: CASSLVSGTGYTF
v_gene: TRBV5-8; abundance: -; d_gene: -; j_gene: TRBJ2-3; CDR3nt: TGTGCCAGCAGCTTGGTGGTTTCTAGCCGCTTCACAGATACGCAGTATTTT; CDR3aa: CASSLVVSSRFTDTQYF
v_gene: TRBV15; abundance: -; d_gene: TRBD2; j_gene: TRBJ2-2; CDR3nt: TGTGCCACCAGCAGAAGAGCGGGAGGGAACACCGGGGAGCTGTTTTTT; CDR3aa: CATSRRAGGNTGELFF
v_gene: TRBV5-6; abundance: -; d_gene: TRBD1; j_gene: TRBJ1-2; CDR3nt: TGTGCCAGCAGCCATGGGACAGTTAGATATGGCTACACCTTC; CDR3aa: CASSHGTVRYGYTF
v_gene: TRBV6-5; abundance: -; d_gene: -; j_gene: TRBJ2-3; CDR3nt: TGTGCCAGCAGTTACTCGAACAGGGCCACAGATACGCAGTATTTT; CDR3aa: CASSYSNRATDTQYF
v_gene: TRBV10-3; abundance: -; d_gene: -; j_gene: TRBJ1-2; CDR3nt: TGTGCCATCAGTGATTTCAGGGGCTATGGCTACACCTTC; CDR3aa: CAISDFRGYGYTF
v_gene: TRBV30; abundance: -; d_gene: TRBD1; j_gene: TRBJ1-6; CDR3nt: TGTGCCTGGACACAGGGGGCTGGCTCCTATAATTCACCCCTCCACTTT; CDR3aa: CAWTQGAGSYNSPLHF
v_gene: TRBV18; abundance: -; d_gene: -; j_gene: TRBJ1-2; CDR3nt: TGTGCCAGCTCACCCCAAAAGTCGGTACAGAACTATGGCTACACCTTC; CDR3aa: CASSPQKSVQNYGYTF
v_gene: TRBV11-3; abundance: -; d_gene: -; j_gene: TRBJ2-7; CDR3nt: TGTGCCAGCAGCTTCAGGTCTGGGGAGCAATACGAGCAGTACTTC; CDR3aa: CASSFRSGEQYEQYF
v_gene: TRBV7-9; abundance: few; d_gene: -; j_gene: TRBJ1-1; CDR3nt: TGTGCCAGCAGCTTAGAGTCAGGCGTAGCTTTCTTT; CDR3aa: CASSLESGVAFF
v_gene: TRBV9; abundance: -; d_gene: -; j_gene: TRBJ2-3; CDR3nt: TGTGCCAGCAGCGTAACTAGATCAAGCACAGATACGCAGTATTTT; CDR3aa: CASSVTRSSTDTQYF
v_gene: TRBV6-5; abundance: -; d_gene: TRBD2; j_gene: TRBJ2-3; CDR3nt: TGTGCCAGCAGTTTACTAGCGGTTAGCACAGATACGCAGTATTTT; CDR3aa: CASSLLAVSTDTQYF
v_gene: TRBV7-2; abundance: -; d_gene: TRBD1; j_gene: TRBJ2-5; CDR3nt: TGTGCCAGCAGCGAAAGAAGGACAGGTCAAGAGACCCAGTACTTC; CDR3aa: CASSERRTGQETQYF
v_gene: TRBV9; abundance: -; d_gene: TRBD2; j_gene: TRBJ2-3; CDR3nt: TGTGCCAGCAGCTCCCTCGGGGGCGGGGGGTCCACAGATACGCAGTATTTT; CDR3aa: CASSSLGGGGSTDTQYF
v_gene: TRBV4-3; abundance: few; d_gene: TRBD2; j_gene: TRBJ2-1; CDR3nt: TGCGCCAGCAGCCAAGATCGGCTAGCGGGAGTTTCCGAGCAGTTCTTC; CDR3aa: CASSQDRLAGVSEQFF
v_gene: TRBV2; abundance: once; d_gene: -; j_gene: TRBJ2-5; CDR3nt: TGTGCCAGCACTGAGCAGGGGCCGGTACCGAGTGCCCAGTACTTC; CDR3aa: CASTEQGPVPSAQYF
v_gene: TRBV9; abundance: -; d_gene: -; j_gene: TRBJ2-1; CDR3nt: TGTGCCAGCAGCGTAGCAATGGGGGCGGCCTACAATGAGCAGTTCTTC; CDR3aa: CASSVAMGAAYNEQFF
v_gene: TRBV7-3; abundance: -; d_gene: -; j_gene: TRBJ2-1; CDR3nt: TGTGCCAGCAGCCCGACAGTCTACAATGAGCAGTTCTTC; CDR3aa: CASSPTVYNEQFF
v_gene: TRBV7-6; abundance: -; d_gene: -; j_gene: TRBJ1-1; CDR3nt: TGTGCCAGCAGCTTAGCAGCAGGGTTAACTGAAGCTTTCTTT; CDR3aa: CASSLAAGLTEAFF
v_gene: TRBV30; abundance: -; d_gene: TRBD1; j_gene: TRBJ1-2; CDR3nt: TGTGCCTGGAGTGGGACAGGGGAGGATGGCTACACCTTC; CDR3aa: CAWSGTGEDGYTF
v_gene: TRBV19; abundance: once; d_gene: TRBD2; j_gene: TRBJ2-1; CDR3nt: TGTGCCAGTAGCCCGGGACTAGCGTCCAATGAGCAGTTCTTC; CDR3aa: CASSPGLASNEQFF
v_gene: TRBV2; abundance: -; d_gene: -; j_gene: TRBJ1-1; CDR3nt: TGTGCCAGCAGTGAAGCTACTGGAGGGTTCGGAACTGAAGCTTTCTTT; CDR3aa: CASSEATGGFGTEAFF
v_gene: TRBV7-2; abundance: few; d_gene: TRBD2; j_gene: TRBJ2-7; CDR3nt: TGTGCCAGCAGCCCGATGGGACTAGCCATTCACGAGCAGTACTTC; CDR3aa: CASSPMGLAIHEQYF
v_gene: TRBV7-2; abundance: -; d_gene: TRBD2; j_gene: TRBJ2-1; CDR3nt: TGTGCCAGCAGCTTAGTGTGGACTAGCGGTCACAATGAGCAGTTCTTC; CDR3aa: CASSLVWTSGHNEQFF
v_gene: TRBV2; abundance: -; d_gene: -; j_gene: TRBJ1-2; CDR3nt: TGTGCCAGCAGTCCCAGGACAGAGAGCTATGGCTACACCTTC; CDR3aa: CASSPRTESYGYTF
v_gene: TRBV5-1; abundance: -; d_gene: -; j_gene: TRBJ1-4; CDR3nt: TGCGCCAGCAGCTTGGAAGGTTACACGGCGGGTGGAGAAAAACTGTTTTTT; CDR3aa: CASSLEGYTAGGEKLFF
v_gene: TRBV19; abundance: -; d_gene: -; j_gene: TRBJ1-2; CDR3nt: TGTGCCAGTAGTATGGTCAGGGATAGCGGCTACACCTTC; CDR3aa: CASSMVRDSGYTF
v_gene: TRBV4-2; abundance: -; d_gene: -; j_gene: TRBJ1-6; CDR3nt: TGTGCCAGCAGCCAAGGCCCCCCGGGAGTAGGGTCACCCCTCCACTTT; CDR3aa: CASSQGPPGVGSPLHF